This TCR beta chain stems from a study of PD-1 blockade in classical Hodgkin lymphoma (dated by TCRdb to 2019 to 2021). Broadly, across the study: Nivolumab dosing was 3 mg/kg intravenously every 2 weeks, continuing until either disease progression or unacceptable toxicity. The study used TCR beta sequencing and CyTOF to define a peripheral blood immune signature of response to PD-1 blockade in classical Hodgkin lymphoma.

On the study overall, not on this receptor specifically: By C4D1, a significant rise was seen in CD4+ TCR diversity but not in CD8+ TCR diversity (p=0.0027 vs p=0.16), and the rise was most apparent among complete responders (p=0.02). Patients starting nivolumab less than 1 year after ASCT had lower diversity and were excluded from later analyses to avoid confounding by immune reconstitution. Baseline TCR diversity was reported to be lower in newly diagnosed patients than in healthy donors and to be lower still in relapsed/refractory patients. Trial patients achieving complete response had baseline diversity similar to newly diagnosed patients, whereas partial responders and progressors had significantly lower diversity. The study covered only a single clinical trial cohort, and the causes of the repertoire differences, possibly disease activity or prior therapy, were still not defined.

The CDR3 holds 10 amino acids from the cysteine to the phenylalanine. The CDR3 DNA has 30 bases and is translated from base 1. CDR1 and CDR2 are read off the germline V gene (reference sequence) as SEHNR and FQNEAQ. Cut back by 5 bases and 11 bases, the V and J ends lie 9 bases apart. The sample's time point, from its label and the paper: cycle 2 day 1 (C2D1) of nivolumab. All trial patients had relapsed after autologous stem cell transplantation, with cohorts A, B and C differing in prior brentuximab vedotin exposure. The trial cohort was composed of 56 patients with relapsed/refractory classical Hodgkin lymphoma, for whom complete response, partial response or progressive disease was recorded as best overall response. In the multi-cohort phase II CheckMate 205 trial, trial patients received single-agent nivolumab. Best overall response was determined by an independent review committee according to the 2007 International Working Group response criteria. Trial PBMCs were collected just before the start of nivolumab (C1D1) and during therapy at cycle 2 day 1 and cycle 4 day 1. After peripheral blood was drawn into 8 mL Vacutainer Cell Preparation Tubes, PBMCs were isolated by centrifugation and then cryopreserved.

The Qiagen DNeasy kit was used to extract genomic DNA from unsorted PBMCs and from the negatively selected CD4+ and CD8+ fractions. Using primers that anneal to V and J segments, immunoSEQ multiplex PCR amplified the TCR beta CDR3 regions. A synthetic immune receptor repertoire was used to minimize amplification bias, and remaining bias was computationally removed after sequencing. The original pipeline was this. Repertoire diversity was quantified as the Shannon entropy index using custom Python scripts. Unsorted, CD4+ and CD8+ repertoires were analyzed separately, except for combined analyses in which CD4+ and CD8+ sequences were merged in silico. Clonal expansion was defined as a frequency increase of at least 2-fold after treatment compared with C1D1, and clones undetected at baseline were assigned a pseudocount of 0.5. Singleton clones were defined as clones with 0 or 1 copy at C1D1, and non-singleton clones were defined as clones with 2 or more copies. Clones expanded in unsorted samples were annotated as CD4+, CD8+ or unknown by matching protein sequences in sorted samples from the same patient. Wilcoxon tests were applied to paired samples to test diversity changes from C1D1 to C4D1. This is the immuneACCESS table as TCRdb keeps it, with only in-frame sequences that have V and J called. A part of the clones is gone; compared with another copy, unresolved V genes explain less than half, and the rest is unexplained. That table supplies the V and J calls and clone size; D and trimming were determined from the DNA. The sample yields under 110,000 clones; roughly 89% were counted once. The ten largest make up around 6.6% of the sample.

Points on this clone: Its target antigen remains unknown. Base-call qualities are not available, and no considerably larger clone is one nucleotide away.

The receptor chain draws on TRBV7-9 and TRBJ1-1, with the D segment identity uncertain. The clonotype was recovered from a human donor with classical Hodgkin lymphoma. The sample consisted of peripheral blood mononuclear cells (PBMCs), taken before the second cycle of nivolumab. In nucleotide form, the sequence is TGTGCCAGCAGCGCGCCTCGCGCTTTCTTT. Its protein is CASSAPRAFF.